This TCR beta chain was captured in a study of blood T cell repertoires in COVID-19. This clone was picked up one time. Profiled with immunoSEQ multiplex PCR; TCRdb holds only in-frame clones, not every one. The sample yields approximately 160,000 clones, around four fifths seen once. From germline, CDR1 is MNHNS and CDR2 SASEGT. J gave up 4 bases and V 0 bases, and 4 bases lay outside the gene matches. The CDR3 length is 15 residues. The study drew participants aged roughly 18 to 95 years from about two dozen US areas. Categorization into cohorts depended on clinical history that participants reported. Donors in Cohort 3 who had recovered were those with two negative PCRs, healthcare professional clearance, or resolution of their symptoms.

V gene TRBV6-1 combines with J gene TRBJ2-7; 9 bases match TRBD2. The sequence was collected from a woman between 45 and 60 years old who had recovered from COVID-19. The sample comprised PBMCs or T cells enriched from blood (not recorded which). For the CDR3, the DNA is TGTGCCAGCAGTGAAGCGGGGACTAGCTCGTACGAGCAGTACGTC. Translating it yields CASSEAGTSSYEQYV.